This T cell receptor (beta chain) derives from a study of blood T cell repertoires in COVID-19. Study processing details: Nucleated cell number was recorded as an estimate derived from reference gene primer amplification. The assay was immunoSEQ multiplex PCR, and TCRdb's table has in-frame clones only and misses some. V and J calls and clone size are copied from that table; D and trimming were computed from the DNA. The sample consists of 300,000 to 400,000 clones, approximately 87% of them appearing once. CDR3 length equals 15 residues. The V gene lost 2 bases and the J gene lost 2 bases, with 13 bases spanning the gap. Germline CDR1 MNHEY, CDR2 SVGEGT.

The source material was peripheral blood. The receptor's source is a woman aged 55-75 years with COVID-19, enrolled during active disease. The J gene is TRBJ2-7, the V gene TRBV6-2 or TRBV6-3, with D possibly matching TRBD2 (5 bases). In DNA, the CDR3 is TGTGCCAGCAGTTACGAGCGGCTGATTACCTACGAGCAGTACTTC. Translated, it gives CASSYERLITYEQYF.